The 29 T cell receptor beta chains below come from one sample, sequenced in a study of blood T cell repertoires in COVID-19. Sequencing was performed with immunoSEQ multiplex PCR; in TCRdb, only in-frame clones are kept and a portion is missing. Of under 300,000 clones in the sample, roughly nine tenths are singletons; the top ten hold more than 1%. The sequencing input was PBMCs or T cells enriched from blood (not recorded which). The receptors come from a human donor in a cohort exposed to, infected with or recovered from COVID-19 (not recorded which). The donor label of this sample is uncertain.

The rearrangement uses TRBV30 and TRBJ2-7; D is undetermined. CDR3 length: 12 residues. The germline CDR1 and CDR2 sequences are GTSNPN and SVGIG (reference sequence). V was clipped by 4 bases and J by 0 bases, with 7 bases between them. The CDR3 sequence is CAWTASSYEQYF. The CDR3 DNA reads as TGTGCCTGGACCGCTAGCTCCTACGAGCAGTACTTC.

Worth noting for this clone: An end of the junction does not agree with germline; a read error may underlie this. The chain uses TRBV6-2 or TRBV6-3 and TRBJ1-5; the D gene is possibly TRBD1 (6 bases). Germline V lookup: CDR1 MNHEY, CDR2 SVGEGT. The length of the CDR3 is 16 residues. The CDR3, as DNA: TGTGCCAGCAGCTACTGGGACATTCCGAGCGATCAGCCCCAGCATTTT. This codes for CASSYWDIPSDQPQHF.

The chain carries TRBV2 and TRBJ2-1; tentative D call: TRBD1 (5 bases). Trimming stripped 7 bases from V and 4 bases from J, with 11 bases between. The germline CDR1 and CDR2 sequences are SNHLY and FYNNEI. CDR3 size: 13 residues. The CDR3 reads CASMLTGYNEQFF. DNA for the CDR3: TGTGCCAGCATGTTAACAGGTTACAATGAGCAGTTCTTC.

J is TRBJ2-1 and V is TRBV11-2; tentative D call: TRBD1 (5 bases). V dropped 3 bases and J dropped 8 bases, with 8 bases sitting between them. The CDR3 length is 12 residues. Germline CDR1 SGHAT, CDR2 FQNNGV. Here the CDR3 reads CASSFQGYEQFF. The CDR3 DNA follows: TGTGCCAGCAGCTTTCAGGGTTATGAGCAGTTCTTC.

V gene TRBV5-6 combines with J gene TRBJ2-7; TRBD2 aligns across 10 bases. Germline lookup yields CDR1 SGHDT and CDR2 YYEEEE. The junction had 14 bases not matched to a gene; V was cut back by 4 bases and J by 7 bases. This CDR3 region has 16 residues. This CDR3 reads CASSSIGQRGGREQYF. The CDR3 region has the DNA TGTGCCAGCAGCAGCATCGGGCAGCGGGGGGGCCGGGAGCAGTACTTC.

The chain combines TRBV4-3 with TRBJ2-1, with TRBD1 matching over 7 bases. J lost 4 bases, V lost 3 bases, and 9 bases had no gene match. This CDR3 region has 16 residues. Per the germline V gene, CDR1 is LGHNA and CDR2 is YSLEER. The CDR3 reads CASSQTPGQRYNEQFF. DNA for the CDR3: TGCGCCAGCAGCCAGACTCCGGGACAGCGATACAATGAGCAGTTCTTC.

This rearrangement joins TRBV7-9 to TRBJ1-1; 9 positions agree with TRBD1. Germline CDR1 SEHNR, CDR2 FQNEAQ (reference sequence). This CDR3 is built from 13 residues. V lost 6 bases, J lost 8 bases, and 7 bases stayed unmatched. CDR3 nucleotides: TGTGCCAGCAGTCTGGACAGGGGTGACGAAGCTTTCTTT. This gives the protein CASSLDRGDEAFF.

This chain connects TRBV27 to TRBJ2-3, with D possibly matching TRBD1 (5 bases). Germline V gives CDR1 MNHEY, CDR2 SMNVEV (reference sequence). V was pared by 4 bases and J by 0 bases, with 11 bases between. The CDR3 has 15 amino acids. The CDR3 DNA is TGTGCCAGCAGTTCAATAGGGGTTAGCACAGATACGCAGTATTTT. Protein sequence: CASSSIGVSTDTQYF.

The J gene is TRBJ1-1, the V gene TRBV5-6, with 8 bases fitting TRBD1. V lost 6 bases to trimming and J lost 6 bases; unmatched junction nucleotides: 13. Germline V CDR1 and CDR2: SGHDT, YYEEEE. CDR3 length: 15 residues. The CDR3 bases are TGTGCCAGCACCGACAGGGGTCGTCTCAGTCCTGAAGCTTTCTTT. It yields the protein CASTDRGRLSPEAFF.

V usage is TRBV5-1 and J usage is TRBJ2-7, with D tentatively TRBD1 (5 bases). The CDR3 consists of 15 residues. CDR1 and CDR2 from the germline V gene are SGHRS and YFSETQ. Trimming shortened V by 5 bases and J by 3 bases, and 18 bases separated the two germline ends. Here the CDR3 reads CASSRGPDRDYEQYF. CDR3 DNA sequence: TGCGCCAGCAGTCGTGGCCCCGACAGAGACTACGAGCAGTACTTC.

This rearrangement joins TRBV27 to TRBJ2-7, with D perhaps matching TRBD2 (6 bases). CDR1 and CDR2 from the germline V gene are MNHEY and SMNVEV (reference sequence). The V end was cut by 2 bases, the J end by 3 bases, with 26 bases between. The CDR3 totals 19 residues. In DNA form, the CDR3 reads TGTGCCAGCAGTTTAGGACGCCTACGTACCGGGACTCCTTACTACGAGCAGTACTTC. Translating it yields CASSLGRLRTGTPYYEQYF.

The chain uses TRBV4-2 and TRBJ2-1; perhaps TRBD2 as D (5 bases). Germline V gene sequence: CDR1 LGHNA, CDR2 YNFKEQ. This CDR3 has 13 amino acids. Trimming stripped 3 bases from V and 7 bases from J, with 10 bases between. The CDR3 DNA follows: TGTGCCAGCAGCCACCAACTAGAGAATGAGCAGTTCTTC. Translated, it gives CASSHQLENEQFF.

The chain links TRBV6-5 to TRBJ1-2; D not certain. This CDR3 region has 15 residues. Germline CDR1 and CDR2: MNHEY and SVGAGI. V lost 5 bases and J lost 4, with 17 bases in between. CDR3 DNA: TGTGCCAGCAGTATTAGTAGGGAGGCGGGCTATGGCTACACCTTC. This sequence encodes CASSISREAGYGYTF.

Here the CDR3 reads CASTRTSGSYEQYF. For the CDR3, the DNA is TGTGCCAGTACGCGAACTAGCGGTTCCTACGAGCAGTACTTC. This chain links TRBV19 with TRBJ2-7; TRBD2 aligns across 8 bases. The CDR3 has 14 residues. CDR1 LNHDA and CDR2 SQIVND come from the germline V gene (reference sequence). The ends lost 7 bases at V and 1 base at J; junction bases unmatched: 6. The full variable domain, its missing parts supplied by reference TRBV19 and TRBJ2-7, is DGGITQSPKYLFRKEGQNVTLSCEQNLNHDAMYWYRQDPGQGLRLIYYSQIVNDFQKGDIAEGYSVSREKKESFPLTVTSAQKNPTAFYLCASTRTSGSYEQYFGPGTRLTVT.

The chain combines TRBV3-1 (or the pseudogene TRBV3-2) with TRBJ1-3; TRBD1 might be the D (6 bases). From germline, CDR1 is LGHDT and CDR2 YNNKEL (reference sequence). The CDR3 has 14 amino acids. V was pared by 4 bases and J by 2 bases, with 9 bases between. This chain's CDR3 is CASSPRTAGNTIYF. DNA of the CDR3: TGTGCCAGCAGCCCGCGGACAGCTGGAAACACCATATATTTT.

J is TRBJ1-1 and V is TRBV9, with D possibly TRBD1 on 5 matching bases. The CDR3 extends over 13 amino acids. The ends were cut back, 0 bases at V and 5 bases at J, with 8 bases in the middle. The germline CDR1 and CDR2 sequences are SGDLS and YYNGEE. CDR3 sequence: CASSVGGRTEAFF. As DNA, the CDR3 is TGTGCCAGCAGCGTAGGGGGGAGGACTGAAGCTTTCTTT.

The gene calls are TRBV18 and TRBJ2-3; 7 bases line up with TRBD1. Losses at the gene ends were 3 bases for V and 4 bases for J; bases not matched to a gene: 7. This CDR3 has 15 residues. Per the germline V gene, CDR1 is KGHSH and CDR2 is LQKENI. As DNA, the CDR3 is TGTGCCAGCTCACCCGCAGGGGGTGACTCAGATACGCAGTATTTT. It specifies CASSPAGGDSDTQYF. The entire variable domain, with the rest obtained from reference TRBV18 and TRBJ2-3, is as follows: NAGVMQNPRHLVRRRGQEARLRCSPMKGHSHVYWYRQLPEEGLKFMVYLQKENIIDESGMPKERFSAEFPKEGPSILRIQQVVRGDSAAYFCASSPAGGDSDTQYFGPGTRLTVL.

V and J are TRBV5-6 and TRBJ1-1, with D unresolved. CDR1 and CDR2 (germline): SGHDT, YYEEEE. This CDR3 is 15 amino acids long. The V gene lost 4 bases and the J gene lost 3 bases, with 16 bases spanning the gap. CDR3 region: CASSPGGTMDTEAFF. DNA of the CDR3: TGTGCCAGCAGCCCCGGAGGAACGATGGACACTGAAGCTTTCTTT.

This clone was found once. This rearrangement joins TRBV27 to TRBJ1-6, with D possibly being TRBD1 (5 bases). With 5 bases removed from V and 0 bases from J, the gap between germline ends came to 11 bases. The germline V gene has CDR1 MNHEY and CDR2 SMNVEV (reference sequence). CDR3 length: 16 amino acids. CDR3 nucleotides: TGTGCCAGCAGTCAGGGTATGAGCTCCTATAATTCACCCCTCCACTTT. Amino acids: CASSQGMSSYNSPLHF.

This sequence joins TRBV10-3 and TRBJ1-5, with TRBD1 matching 8 bases. The CDR3 has 15 amino acids. Germline loops: CDR1 ENHRY, CDR2 SYGVKD. V lost 2 bases, J lost 1 base, and 1 base stayed unmatched. The CDR3 DNA follows: TGTGCCATCAGTGAGGGGACAGGAAGCAATCAGCCCCAGCATTTT. Protein sequence: CAISEGTGSNQPQHF.

For this clone: One end of the junction varies from germline; a read error may be responsible. The chain recombines TRBV11-2 with TRBJ1-2; D is possibly TRBD1 (5 bases). The CDR3 has 13 residues. Looked up from germline, CDR1 is SGHAT and CDR2 is FQNNGV. This chain's CDR3 is CASSLKGPSSLQF. The CDR3 coding sequence is TGTGCCAGCAGCTTGAAGGGGCCCTCTTCCCTCCAATTC. Supplemented by reference TRBV11-2 and TRBJ1-2, the full variable domain reads EAGVAQSPRYKIIEKRQSVAFWCNPISGHATLYWYQQILGQGPKLLIQFQNNGVVDDSQLPKDRFSAERLKGVDSTLKIQPAKLEDSAVYLCASSLKGPSSLQFGSGTRLTVV.

This clone was seen a single time. The J gene is TRBJ1-2, the V gene TRBV5-4; D is possibly TRBD1 (6 bases). The CDR3 consists of 14 residues. Germline V gene lookup returns CDR1 SGHNT and CDR2 YYREEE (reference sequence). V was cut by 5 bases and J by 4 bases, with 15 bases left in between. This CDR3 is CASRLRGPGYGYTF. CDR3 coding DNA: TGTGCCAGCAGACTCAGGGGCCCCGGCTATGGCTACACCTTC.

This clone was observed a single time. Other DNA variants within this sample encode the same CDR3. This sequence joins TRBV19 and TRBJ1-2; TRBD1 aligns across 11 bases. Trimming removed 3 bases from V and 2 bases from J; junction bases left unmatched: 2. Germline lookup yields CDR1 LNHDA and CDR2 SQIVND (reference sequence). There are 15 residues in the CDR3. CDR3 coding DNA: TGTGCCAGTAGTATTGGACAGGGGGCAAACTATGGCTACACCTTC. Translated: CASSIGQGANYGYTF.

This clone has just a few counts. CDR3 coding DNA: TGTGCCACCAGTGATTTGGGGACAGGCGTCGGCTACACCTTC. This translates into CATSDLGTGVGYTF. The chain links TRBV24-1 to TRBJ1-2; TRBD1 matches at 8 bases. The germline V gene has CDR1 KGHDR and CDR2 SFDVKD. This CDR3 region has 14 residues. V lost 0 bases, J lost 8 bases, and 4 bases stayed unmatched.

This chain joins TRBV6-5 and TRBJ2-5; a possible D gene is TRBD2 (5 bases). V was shortened by 10 bases and J by 5 bases, with 11 bases between the two germline ends. The CDR3 is made up of 11 amino acids. Looked up from germline, CDR1 is MNHEY and CDR2 is SVGAGI. The CDR3 DNA is TGTGCCACCAAGGAGGCGGAGACCCAGTACTTC. This codes for CATKEAETQYF.

This rearrangement joins TRBV28 to TRBJ1-6, with 7 bases identical to TRBD1. Germline V lookup: CDR1 MDHEN, CDR2 SYDVKM. V trimming: 7 bases; J trimming: 7 bases; junction bases outside the gene matches: 10. The CDR3 has 15 amino acids. The CDR3 DNA reads TGTGCCAGCACCCCCTCGACAGGGCGGAATTCACCCCTCCACTTT. Amino acids: CASTPSTGRNSPLHF.

J is TRBJ1-1 and V is TRBV30; D is ambiguous. CDR1 is GTSNPN, CDR2 SVGIG, per germline (reference sequence). CDR3 length equals 12 residues. V shed 3 bases and J shed 0 bases, with 5 bases lying between them. CDR3 in amino acids: CAWRAMNTEAFF. In DNA, the CDR3 is TGTGCCTGGAGAGCCATGAACACTGAAGCTTTCTTT. Looking up the rest from reference TRBV30 and TRBJ1-1 gives the full variable domain: SQTIHQWPATLVQPVGSPLSLECTVEGTSNPNLYWYRQAAGRGLQLLFYSVGIGQISSEVPQNLSASRPQDRQFILSSKKLLLSDSGFYLCAWRAMNTEAFFGQGTRLTVV.

The chain couples TRBV6-5 to TRBJ1-1; no definite D call. Germline CDR1 reads MNHEY; CDR2 reads SVGAGI. Trimming stripped 6 bases from V and 1 base from J, with 9 bases between. This CDR3 has 13 residues. This CDR3 is CASSREGNTEAFF. The CDR3 DNA is TGTGCCAGCAGCCGTGAGGGGAACACTGAAGCTTTCTTT.

Worth noting for this clone: The same CDR3 is also encoded by other DNA sequences in this sample. The rearrangement joins TRBV18 to TRBJ1-2; no clear D. CDR1 is KGHSH and CDR2 is LQKENI in the germline V gene. Deletions cut 0 bases from V and 2 bases from J, with 7 bases between. The CDR3 is 14 residues long. The CDR3 DNA sequence: TGTGCCAGCTCACCACCGGCCGGGAACTATGGCTACACCTTC. This sequence encodes CASSPPAGNYGYTF.